The rows below give T cell receptor beta chains drawn from one sample of a study of human T cells and chemical hapten exposure. TCRdb processed the RACE reads anew with MiXCR; each CDR3 protein has one entry. The sample records around 130,000 distinct CDR3 sequences, approximately 10% being singletons. The material was whole blood, obtained in connection with sensitization to the hapten diphenylcyclopropenone (DPC). The receptors originated from a woman aged 45 to 65 with alopecia areata. Some clones in this sample may be carry-over from other donors' samples. Each CDR3 is given with its conserved first and last residue. Each record gives: V gene, clone size, J gene, D gene, CDR3 DNA, CDR3 protein. The D gene is left open where the match is weak. Only some rows state a clone size, as once, few, many or a class for expanded clones.

>TRBV9|few|TRBJ1-1|-
TGTGCCAGCAGCGGCGCGACAGGCCCGAAGACTGAAGCTTTCTTT
CASSGATGPKTEAFF
>TRBV6-2/TRBV6-3|many|TRBJ2-7|TRBD2
TGTGCCAGCAGGCCACCGGGACTAGCGGTCTCCTACGAGCAGTACTTC
CASRPPGLAVSYEQYF
>TRBV29-1|many|TRBJ1-1|TRBD1
TGCAGCGTGAGGACAGGTGAGAACACTGAAGCTTTCTTT
CSVRTGENTEAFF
>TRBV2|few|TRBJ2-5|TRBD1
TGTGCCAGCAGGAGGGACAGGGGGCAAGAGACCCAGTACTTC
CASRRDRGQETQYF
>TRBV29-1|-|TRBJ2-2|TRBD1
TGCAGCGTTGGGACAGGGCTGGACACCGGGGAGCTGTTTTTT
CSVGTGLDTGELFF
>TRBV20-1|-|TRBJ1-5|TRBD1
TGCAGTGTCCAGGGGGGGTTGGGAGATCAGCCCCAGCATTTT
CSVQGGLGDQPQHF
>TRBV12-3/TRBV12-4|many|TRBJ1-1|-
TGTGCCAGCAGTTTAGCGGGACGGAGGGCTTTCTTT
CASSLAGRRAFF
>TRBV29-1|many|TRBJ2-2|TRBD2
TGCAGCGTTGGAGCGGGGGGTGGGACCGGGGAGCTGTTTTTT
CSVGAGGGTGELFF
>TRBV6-2/TRBV6-3|-|TRBJ2-3|-
TGTGCCAGCAGTGGCAATTTCCGAGGAGGAGATACGCAGTATTTT
CASSGNFRGGDTQYF
>TRBV11-3|-|TRBJ2-5|TRBD2
TGTGCCAGCAGCCCCGGGACTAGCGAAGAGACCCAGTACTTC
CASSPGTSEETQYF
>TRBV14|many|TRBJ2-5|-
TGTGCCAGCAGCCAAGAATTCGGGGGGCTGGAGACCCAGTACTTC
CASSQEFGGLETQYF
>TRBV28|-|TRBJ2-5|-
TGTGCCAGCGAGACTGTCTTGGGGGAGCAGACCCAGTACTTC
CASETVLGEQTQYF
>TRBV29-1|many|TRBJ2-1|TRBD1
TGCAGCGTTGATGGGACAGTCATTCCAGAGCAGTTCTTC
CSVDGTVIPEQFF
>TRBV10-3|many|TRBJ2-3|TRBD1
TGTGCCATCAGTGACGGACAGGGGGACTCAGATACGCAGTATTTT
CAISDGQGDSDTQYF
>TRBV7-2|many|TRBJ2-7|-
TGTGCCAGCAGCTCAAGGGGTAGGAGCTCCTACGAGCAGTACTTC
CASSSRGRSSYEQYF
>TRBV7-8|-|TRBJ1-5|-
TGTGCCAGCAGCTTGGGGGGATGGGGTAATCAGCCCCAGCATTTT
CASSLGGWGNQPQHF
>TRBV19|few|TRBJ1-2|-
TGTGCCAGTAGTCCCCGCTCCAACTATGGCTACACCTTC
CASSPRSNYGYTF
>TRBV19|few|TRBJ2-5|TRBD2
TGTGCCAGTAATCTAGCGGGAGGAGGTGAGACCCAGTACTTC
CASNLAGGGETQYF
>TRBV3-2|few|TRBJ1-3|-
TGTGCCAGCAGCAAAGGGGCCTCTGAAAACACCATATATTTT
CASSKGASENTIYF
>TRBV2|-|TRBJ1-4|TRBD1
TGTGCCAGCAGTGAACTACCACAGGGGGTTGGGGAAAAACTGTTTTTT
CASSELPQGVGEKLFF
>TRBV20-1|few|TRBJ1-2|TRBD1
TGCAGTGCTAGGAACCACTTCGGGACAGGACAGGGCTACACCTTC
CSARNHFGTGQGYTF
>TRBV12-3/TRBV12-4|few|TRBJ1-2|-
TGTGCCAGCAGCCGTAGGTCAGGGAGGGGCGGCTACACCTTC
CASSRRSGRGGYTF